This T cell receptor (beta chain) is drawn from a study of siplizumab effects on memory and regulatory T cells. V was clipped by 3 bases and J by 4 bases, with 5 bases between them. Per germline, CDR1 MGHDK and CDR2 SYGVNS. The CDR3 sequence is 12 residues long. The assay was immunoSEQ multiplex PCR, and TCRdb's table has in-frame clones only and misses some. The table shows 90,000 to 120,000 clones, with around 92% occurring only once. The rearrangement joins TRBV25-1 to TRBJ2-3; D is ambiguous. Specimen: Tregs sorted from blood. The sequence derives from a human donor in good health. The CDR3 loop reads CASSDPPDTQYF. CDR3 sequence (DNA): TGTGCCAGCAGTGACCCGCCAGATACGCAGTATTTT.